These 8 T cell receptor beta chains were sequenced from one sample in a study of Ad26.COV2.S vaccination and SARS-CoV-2 variants. As for treatment: about 20 received Ad26.COV2.S at low or high dose, single or two shots; 5 received placebo; per-sample allocation not given. Sampling was done on day 63 after the first vaccine or placebo injection. The data were produced by immunoSEQ multiplex PCR, yet TCRdb's version contains in-frame clones alone and is incomplete. The repertoire includes some 400,000 clones, about 88% of them detected once, and approximately 1.9% sits in the top ten. The source was peripheral blood, collected in a trial of Ad26.COV2.S vaccine versus placebo. These receptors were taken from a person aged 18 to 59 who received the Ad26.COV2.S COVID-19 vaccine or a placebo.

The genes are TRBV2 and TRBJ2-7; 7 bases fit TRBD2. The germline CDR1 and CDR2 sequences are SNHLY and FYNNEI. V lost 2 bases and J lost 2; bases outside the gene matches: 6. The CDR3 runs to 15 residues. Written as DNA, the CDR3 is TGTGCCAGCAGTGAATGGGGGGGTATCGCCTACGAGCAGTACTTC. It translates to CASSEWGGIAYEQYF.

The rearrangement uses TRBV2 and TRBJ1-3; no firm D call. This CDR3 is 15 amino acids long. From germline, CDR1 is SNHLY and CDR2 FYNNEI. Between the trimmed V and J ends, which lost 3 bases and 0 bases, there was a span of 9 bases. Here the CDR3 DNA reads TGTGCCAGCAGTGAGGGCTCCAACTCTGGAAACACCATATATTTT. It is translated as CASSEGSNSGNTIYF.

The chain has TRBV4-1 and TRBJ1-2; 7 bases map to TRBD1. After removal of 1 base from V and 5 bases from J, the junction contained 10 bases not matched to a gene. The CDR3 totals 16 residues. The germline gives CDR1 MGHRA, CDR2 YSYEKL. The CDR3, as DNA: TGCGCCAGCAGCCAAGTAGTAGGGGACAGTATGTATGGCTACACCTTC. It codes for CASSQVVGDSMYGYTF.

The gene calls are TRBV6-2 or TRBV6-3 and TRBJ1-1; the D is unclear. V was shortened by 0 bases and J by 0 bases, with 8 bases between the two germline ends. Germline CDR1 and CDR2: MNHEY and SVGEGT. CDR3 length: 15 residues. Here the CDR3 DNA reads TGTGCCAGCAGTTACTCCGCACCGATGAACACTGAAGCTTTCTTT. It translates to CASSYSAPMNTEAFF.

The chain carries TRBV28 and TRBJ1-1, with a tentative D call TRBD1 (5 bases). Trimming cost V 5 bases and J 0 bases, with 13 bases left between them. This CDR3 is built from 15 residues. Per the germline V gene, CDR1 is MDHEN and CDR2 is SYDVKM. The CDR3 DNA reads TGTGCCAGCAGTAGCGCCTCGGGGGTGAACACTGAAGCTTTCTTT. The encoded protein is CASSSASGVNTEAFF.

This clone has more than one count but fewer than ten. The gene calls are TRBV9 and TRBJ1-5; 7 bases map to TRBD1. Germline values: CDR1 SGDLS, CDR2 YYNGEE. The junction had 6 bases not matched to a gene; V was cut back by 3 bases and J by 3 bases. The CDR3 is made up of 15 amino acids. The CDR3 is CASSAGTDPNQPQHF. The CDR3, as DNA: TGTGCCAGCAGCGCCGGGACAGACCCCAATCAGCCCCAGCATTTT.

The chain couples TRBV7-9 to TRBJ2-1, with 10 positions matching TRBD1. Germline V CDR1 and CDR2: SEHNR, FQNEAQ (reference sequence). Losses at the gene ends were 2 bases for V and 5 bases for J; bases not matched to a gene: 3. The CDR3 has 15 residues. The CDR3 reads CASSLRTGGHNEQFF. In nucleotides, the CDR3 is TGTGCCAGCAGCTTACGGACAGGGGGACACAATGAGCAGTTCTTC.

The genes are TRBV28 and TRBJ1-5, with TRBD1 as a possible D gene (5 bases). Trimming shortened V by 10 bases and J by 0 bases, and 22 bases separated the two germline ends. The CDR3 totals 17 residues. Germline V CDR1 and CDR2: MDHEN, SYDVKM. The CDR3 sequence: CATHEMGRPLSNQPQHF. In DNA, the CDR3 is TGTGCCACCCACGAGATGGGGCGGCCCCTTAGCAATCAGCCCCAGCATTTT.